This passage covers 5 T cell receptor beta chains from one sample sequenced in a study of regulatory T cells in long-lasting Graves disease (dated by TCRdb to 2020 to 2023). In the paper's terms, the time point label means: newly diagnosed GD, antithyroid drugs for less than 3 months. For both TCR sequencing and RNA sequencing, RNA was extracted from PBMCs using TRIzol. Receptor libraries were prepared by multiplex PCR. Sequenced using an Illumina HiSeq 4000. TCR beta libraries were built with iRepertoire HTBI primers and Arm-PCR amplification of CDR3 regions. The public reads were run again by TCRdb, first through fastp at Q25 and then through MiXCR, and only productive beta chains were kept. Rows with a matching CDR3 protein are joined into one entry that keeps the most common DNA and genes. The sample contains around 250,000 distinct CDR3 sequences, 15% to 20% of them found a single time. The leading ten clones occupy roughly a fifth of the sample.

Here the sequenced sample was peripheral blood mononuclear cells (PBMCs), taken at new diagnosis, from a patient treated with antithyroid drugs. All receptors come from a female donor with Graves disease.

This clonotype came up many times. This sequence joins TRBV19 and TRBJ1-5; D possibly corresponds to TRBD1 (5 bases). The V gene lost 11 bases and the J gene lost 1 base, with 15 bases spanning the gap. The CDR3 is 14 amino acids. Looked up from germline, CDR1 is LNHDA and CDR2 is SQIVND (reference sequence). The CDR3 sequence: CAGPIRGSNQPQHF. CDR3 DNA: TGTGCCGGACCGATAAGGGGAAGCAATCAGCCCCAGCATTTT.

This clonotype has more than one count but fewer than ten. The V gene is TRBV20-1, the J gene TRBJ2-3; TRBD2 aligns across 7 bases. V gave up 5 bases and J gave up 1 base; unmatched junction bases: 9. Germline loops: CDR1 DFQATT, CDR2 SNEGSKA (reference sequence). The CDR3 spans 15 residues. The CDR3 reads CSAAGGRSGTDTQYF. CDR3 nucleotide sequence: TGCAGTGCTGCCGGCGGGAGATCCGGCACAGATACGCAGTATTTT.

This clonotype came up many times. The CDR3 DNA follows: TGTGCCAGCTCACCGGGCAGTCCCTACGAGCAGTACTTC. As protein: CASSPGSPYEQYF. The gene calls are TRBV18 and TRBJ2-7; D gene unclear. In germline, CDR1 is KGHSH, CDR2 LQKENI. The CDR3 has 13 residues. Trimming shortened V by 3 bases and J by 2 bases, and 8 bases separated the two germline ends.

This clonotype was detected many times. The chain has TRBV18 and TRBJ1-4; weak D call: TRBD1 (6 bases). Germline CDR1 and CDR2: KGHSH and LQKENI. The CDR3 has 16 residues. The V end was cut by 2 bases, the J end by 4 bases, with 14 bases between. CDR3 region: CASSPAQGQDNEKLFF. The CDR3 bases are TGTGCCAGCTCACCAGCACAGGGACAAGATAATGAAAAACTGTTTTTT.

The rearrangement links TRBV6-2 or TRBV6-3 to TRBJ2-7, with 8 bases that match TRBD2. V lost 5 bases and J lost 4; bases outside the gene matches: 22. The CDR3 has 19 residues. Per germline, CDR1 MNHEY and CDR2 SVGEGT. The CDR3 is CASSGPGTPTSGLGYEQYF. Here the CDR3 DNA reads TGTGCCAGCAGTGGCCCCGGGACACCCACTAGCGGCTTGGGGTACGAGCAGTACTTC.